The T cell receptor beta chain under discussion was sequenced for a study of shared clonotypes between healthy human individuals. Study observations and caveats: In several donors, around 5% of naive CD4 clonotypes appeared in common. The sole specimen, blood, was sampled, and tissue repertoires likely differ.

There are 15 residues in the CDR3. Trimming removed 0 bases at V and 11 bases at J, with 19 bases between. CDR1 is SGHDN and CDR2 is FVKESK in the germline V gene. Genomic DNA (from each subset) was split evenly across several immunoSEQ plates. Produced via immunoSEQ multiplex PCR; TCRdb's table is partial and in-frame only. The sample comprises some 1.5 million clones, roughly 96% of which are singletons, and about 1% rests with the top ten. Note on this clone: Its target is not known.

The study separated CD4+ cells into CD45RA+ naive and CD45RA-negative memory subsets. This receptor was obtained from a young man in good health. The chain combines TRBV14 with TRBJ1-1, with D perhaps TRBD1 (5 bases). The material sequenced was naive CD4+ T cells sorted from blood. Subset denoted: CD45RA+ positively selected. The CDR3: CASSQDLNVVKGAFF. DNA for the CDR3: TGTGCCAGCAGCCAAGATCTTAACGTTGTGAAGGGGGCTTTCTTT.